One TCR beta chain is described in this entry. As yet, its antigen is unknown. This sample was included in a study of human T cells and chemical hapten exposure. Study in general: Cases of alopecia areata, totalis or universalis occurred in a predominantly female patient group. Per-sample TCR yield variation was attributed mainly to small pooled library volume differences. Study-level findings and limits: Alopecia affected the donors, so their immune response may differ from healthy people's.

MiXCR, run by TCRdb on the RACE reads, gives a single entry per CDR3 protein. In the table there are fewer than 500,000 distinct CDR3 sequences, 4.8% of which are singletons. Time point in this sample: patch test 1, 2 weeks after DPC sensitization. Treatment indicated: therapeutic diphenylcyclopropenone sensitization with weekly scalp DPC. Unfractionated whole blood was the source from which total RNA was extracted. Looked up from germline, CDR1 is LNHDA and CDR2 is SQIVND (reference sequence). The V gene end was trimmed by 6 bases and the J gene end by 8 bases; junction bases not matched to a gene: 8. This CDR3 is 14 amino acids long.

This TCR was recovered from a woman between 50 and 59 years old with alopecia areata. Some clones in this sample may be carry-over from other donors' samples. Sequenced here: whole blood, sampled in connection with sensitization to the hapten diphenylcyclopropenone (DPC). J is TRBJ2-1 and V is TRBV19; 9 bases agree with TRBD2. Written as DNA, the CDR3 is TGTGCCAGTAGCCAAGCGGGGGGATGGGATGAGCAGTTCTTC. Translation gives CASSQAGGWDEQFF.